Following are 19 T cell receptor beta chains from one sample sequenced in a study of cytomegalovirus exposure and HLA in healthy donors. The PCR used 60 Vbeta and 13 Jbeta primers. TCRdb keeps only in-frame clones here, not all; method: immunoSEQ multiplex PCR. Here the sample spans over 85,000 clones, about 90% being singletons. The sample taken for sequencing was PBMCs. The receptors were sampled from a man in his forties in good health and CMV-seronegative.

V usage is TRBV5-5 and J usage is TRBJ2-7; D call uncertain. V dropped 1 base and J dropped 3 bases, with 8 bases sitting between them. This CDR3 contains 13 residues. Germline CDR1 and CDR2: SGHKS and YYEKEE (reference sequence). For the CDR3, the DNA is TGTGCCAGCAGCTTGAACGGTTACTACGAGCAGTACTTC. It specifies CASSLNGYYEQYF.

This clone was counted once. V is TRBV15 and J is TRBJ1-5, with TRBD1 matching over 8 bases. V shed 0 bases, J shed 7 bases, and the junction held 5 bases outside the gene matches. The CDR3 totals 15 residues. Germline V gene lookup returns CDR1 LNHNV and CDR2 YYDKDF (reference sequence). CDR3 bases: TGTGCCACCAGCAGAGAGGGACAGGTAAACCAGCCCCAGCATTTT. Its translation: CATSREGQVNQPQHF.

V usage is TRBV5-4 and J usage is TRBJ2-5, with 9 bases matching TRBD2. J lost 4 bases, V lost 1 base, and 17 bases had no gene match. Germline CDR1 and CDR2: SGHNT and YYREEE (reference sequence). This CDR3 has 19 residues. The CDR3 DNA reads TGTGCCAGCAGCTTGCCCCTAGCGGGGTCTCCACCCGGGGGAGAGACCCAGTACTTC. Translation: CASSLPLAGSPPGGETQYF.

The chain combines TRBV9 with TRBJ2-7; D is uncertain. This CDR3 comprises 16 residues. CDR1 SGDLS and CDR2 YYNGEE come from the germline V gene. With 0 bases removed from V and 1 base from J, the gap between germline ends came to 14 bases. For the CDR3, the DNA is TGTGCCAGCAGCGTAGGGCCTGGTCCGTCTTCCTACGAGCAGTACTTC. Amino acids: CASSVGPGPSSYEQYF.

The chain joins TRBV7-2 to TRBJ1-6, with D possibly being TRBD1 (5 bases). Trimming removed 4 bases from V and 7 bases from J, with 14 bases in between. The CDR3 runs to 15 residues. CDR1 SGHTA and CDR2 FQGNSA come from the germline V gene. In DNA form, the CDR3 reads TGTGCCAGCAGCTCCCGACAGAGCATAAATTCACCCCTCCACTTT. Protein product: CASSSRQSINSPLHF.

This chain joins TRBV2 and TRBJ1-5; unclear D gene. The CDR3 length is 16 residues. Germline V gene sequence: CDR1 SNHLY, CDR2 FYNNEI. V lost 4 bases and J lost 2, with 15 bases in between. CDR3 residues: CASSVGAGRGNQPQHF. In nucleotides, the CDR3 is TGTGCCAGCAGTGTAGGCGCGGGAAGGGGCAATCAGCCCCAGCATTTT.

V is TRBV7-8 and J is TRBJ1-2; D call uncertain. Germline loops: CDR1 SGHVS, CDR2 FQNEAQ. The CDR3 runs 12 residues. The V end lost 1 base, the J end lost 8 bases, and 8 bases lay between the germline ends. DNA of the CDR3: TGTGCCAGCAGCTTAGTCGGGAAGGGCTACACCTTC. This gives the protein CASSLVGKGYTF.

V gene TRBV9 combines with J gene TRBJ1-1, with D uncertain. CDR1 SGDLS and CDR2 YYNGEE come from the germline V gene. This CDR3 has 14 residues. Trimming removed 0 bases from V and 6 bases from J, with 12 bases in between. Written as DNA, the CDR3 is TGTGCCAGCAGCGTAGACCTCAGAGGAGCTGAAGCTTTCTTT. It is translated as CASSVDLRGAEAFF.

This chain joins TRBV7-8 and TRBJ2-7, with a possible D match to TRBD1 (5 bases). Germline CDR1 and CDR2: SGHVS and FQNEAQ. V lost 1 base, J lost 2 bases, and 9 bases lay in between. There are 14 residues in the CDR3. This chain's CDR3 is CASSLEARAYEQYF. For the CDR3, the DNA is TGTGCCAGCAGCTTAGAAGCCAGGGCCTACGAGCAGTACTTC.

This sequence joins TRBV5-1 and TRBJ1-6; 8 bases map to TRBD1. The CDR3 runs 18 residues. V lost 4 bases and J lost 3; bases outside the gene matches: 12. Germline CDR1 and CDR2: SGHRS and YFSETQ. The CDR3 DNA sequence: TGCGCCAGCAGCCGACAGGGGAGGGGGTACCGCTATAATTCACCCCTCCACTTT. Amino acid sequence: CASSRQGRGYRYNSPLHF.

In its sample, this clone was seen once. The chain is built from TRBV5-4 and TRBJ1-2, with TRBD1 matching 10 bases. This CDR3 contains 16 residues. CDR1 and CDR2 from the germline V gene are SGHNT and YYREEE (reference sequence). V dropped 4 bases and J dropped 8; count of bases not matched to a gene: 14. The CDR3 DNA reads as TGTGCCAGCAGCCCCCCCAAAGACAGGGGGCTGGGCGGCTACACCTTC. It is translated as CASSPPKDRGLGGYTF.

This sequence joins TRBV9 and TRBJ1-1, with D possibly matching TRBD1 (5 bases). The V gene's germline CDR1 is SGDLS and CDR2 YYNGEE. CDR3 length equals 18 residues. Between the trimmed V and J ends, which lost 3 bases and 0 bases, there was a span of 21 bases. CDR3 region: CASSGGTGTGVLNTEAFF. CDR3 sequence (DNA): TGTGCCAGCAGCGGGGGGACCGGGACTGGGGTCTTGAACACTGAAGCTTTCTTT.

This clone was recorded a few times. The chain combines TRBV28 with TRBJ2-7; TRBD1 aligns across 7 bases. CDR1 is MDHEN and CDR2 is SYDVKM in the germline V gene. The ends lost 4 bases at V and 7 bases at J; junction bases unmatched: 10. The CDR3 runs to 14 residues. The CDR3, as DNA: TGTGCCAGCAGTTCACTCGACAGGGCGGGTGAGCAGTACTTC. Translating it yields CASSSLDRAGEQYF.

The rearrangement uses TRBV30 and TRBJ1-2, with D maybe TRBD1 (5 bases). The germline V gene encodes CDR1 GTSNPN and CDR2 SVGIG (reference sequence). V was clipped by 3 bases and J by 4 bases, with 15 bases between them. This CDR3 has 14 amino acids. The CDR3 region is CAWRGRGGAYGYTF. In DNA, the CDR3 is TGTGCCTGGAGGGGACGGGGAGGGGCCTATGGCTACACCTTC.

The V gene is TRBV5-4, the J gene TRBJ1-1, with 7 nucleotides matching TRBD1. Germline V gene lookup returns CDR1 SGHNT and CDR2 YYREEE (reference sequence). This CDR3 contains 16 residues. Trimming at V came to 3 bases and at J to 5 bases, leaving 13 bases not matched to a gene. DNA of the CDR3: TGTGCCAGCAGCTCTCGGGGACAGACTTTGGGGACTGAAGCTTTCTTT. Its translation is CASSSRGQTLGTEAFF.

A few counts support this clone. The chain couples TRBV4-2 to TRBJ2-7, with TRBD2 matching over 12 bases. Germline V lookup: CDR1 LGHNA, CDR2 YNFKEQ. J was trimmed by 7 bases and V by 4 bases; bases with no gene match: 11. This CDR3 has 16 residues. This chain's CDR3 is CASSRALAGGPGEQYF. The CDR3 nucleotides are TGTGCCAGCAGCCGCGCCCTAGCGGGGGGGCCGGGGGAGCAGTACTTC.

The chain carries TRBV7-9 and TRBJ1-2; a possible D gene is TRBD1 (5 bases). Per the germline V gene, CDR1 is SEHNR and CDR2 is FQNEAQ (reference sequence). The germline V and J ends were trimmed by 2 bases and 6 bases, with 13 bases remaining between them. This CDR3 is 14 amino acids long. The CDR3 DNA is TGTGCCAGCAGCTTAAGGCCAGGGAGGGATGGCTACACCTTC. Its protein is CASSLRPGRDGYTF. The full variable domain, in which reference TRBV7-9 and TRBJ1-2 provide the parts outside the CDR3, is DTGVSQNPRHKITKRGQNVTFRCDPISEHNRLYWYRQTLGQGPEFLTYFQNEAQLEKSRLLSDRFSAERPKGSFSTLEIQRTEQGDSAMYLCASSLRPGRDGYTFGSGTRLTVV.

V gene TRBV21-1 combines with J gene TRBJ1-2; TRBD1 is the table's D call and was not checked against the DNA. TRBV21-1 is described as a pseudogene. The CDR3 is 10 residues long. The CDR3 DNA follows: TGTGCCAGCACTACAGAAGGCTACACCTTC. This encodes CASTTEGYTF.

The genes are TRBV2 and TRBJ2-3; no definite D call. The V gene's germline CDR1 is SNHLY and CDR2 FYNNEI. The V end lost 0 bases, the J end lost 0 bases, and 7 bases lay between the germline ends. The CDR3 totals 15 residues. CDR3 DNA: TGTGCCAGCAGTGAAGCGCCACAGAGCACAGATACGCAGTATTTT. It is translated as CASSEAPQSTDTQYF.